A selection of T cell receptor beta chains follows, all from one sample in a study of blood T cells in healthy people across ages. TCRdb recomputed calls from the 5' RACE reads with MiXCR, one row per CDR3 protein. The sample gives some 700,000 distinct CDR3 sequences, 43% of which show up once; about 20% is in the top ten. The sequenced sample was blood. The source of these receptors is a woman in her sixties in good health. CDR3s include the opening cysteine and the closing phenylalanine or tryptophan. Expanded clones get a size class; other rows say once, few or many, or leave the size out.

J: TRBJ2-4; size: once; V: TRBV20-1; CDR3: CSAYWARTGDEGAEQYF
J: TRBJ2-2; size: NA; V: TRBV15; CDR3: CATSYTWQGIIANTGELFF
J: NA; size: NA; V: TRBV10-3; CDR3: CAIIDEGGREVRDNNEQYF
J: TRBJ1-5; size: few; V: TRBV7-8; CDR3: CASSSGVDQPQHF
J: TRBJ2-3; size: NA; V: TRBV6-2/TRBV6-3; CDR3: CASRPGLAGFYTDTQYF
J: NA; size: many; V: TRBV5-1; CDR3: CASSFGGTGGREQYF
J: TRBJ2-3; size: NA; V: TRBV19; CDR3: CASSIGGTRSTDTQYF
J: TRBJ2-1; size: NA; V: TRBV5-1; CDR3: CASSLQGTGIYNEQFF
J: TRBJ2-1; size: few; V: TRBV5-1; CDR3: CASSLGLAGIGEQFF
J: TRBJ2-5; size: few; V: TRBV3-1; CDR3: CASSHGRETQYF
J: TRBJ1-1; size: NA; V: TRBV3-1; CDR3: CASSQGSVHTEAFF
J: TRBJ1-1; size: few; V: TRBV3-1; CDR3: CASSQLLAGTEAFF
J: TRBJ2-1; size: many; V: TRBV5-1; CDR3: CASKPGQGYNEQFF
J: TRBJ2-1; size: once; V: TRBV20-1; CDR3: CSARLRLAVSYNEQFF
J: TRBJ2-7; size: NA; V: TRBV5-1; CDR3: CASSWAGTYEQYF
J: TRBJ2-1; size: NA; V: TRBV28; CDR3: CASRWGTSRDEQFF
J: TRBJ2-7; size: NA; V: TRBV18; CDR3: CASGRGQGSYEQYF
J: TRBJ2-7; size: NA; V: TRBV10-3; CDR3: CAISESSFYEQYF
J: TRBJ2-5; size: NA; V: TRBV28; CDR3: CASSPGQPGRKTQYF
J: TRBJ2-1; size: few; V: TRBV9; CDR3: CASSLGGGRLEQFF
J: TRBJ2-7; size: NA; V: TRBV6-1; CDR3: CASSPMGAAEYEQYF
J: TRBJ2-2; size: NA; V: TRBV29-1; CDR3: CSVEVGANTGELFF
J: TRBJ1-1; size: many; V: TRBV3-1; CDR3: CASSQLNTEAFF
J: TRBJ2-5; size: NA; V: TRBV20-1; CDR3: CSARARGLQETQYF